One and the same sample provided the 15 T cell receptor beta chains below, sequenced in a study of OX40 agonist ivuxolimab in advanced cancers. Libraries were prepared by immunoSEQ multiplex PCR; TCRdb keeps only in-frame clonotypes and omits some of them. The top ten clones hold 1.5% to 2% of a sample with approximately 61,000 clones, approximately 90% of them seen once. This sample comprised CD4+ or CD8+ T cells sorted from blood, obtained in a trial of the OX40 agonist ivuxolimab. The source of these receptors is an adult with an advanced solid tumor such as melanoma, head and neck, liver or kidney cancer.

The CDR3 region is CASRIIGSTNEKLFF. The DNA of the CDR3 is TGTGCCAGCAGGATAATCGGTTCAACTAATGAAAAACTGTTTTTT. The gene calls are TRBV6-1 and TRBJ1-4; D not resolved. V lost 6 bases and J 0 bases, leaving 11 bases between the germline ends. CDR1 MNHNS and CDR2 SASEGT come from the germline V gene. There are 15 residues in the CDR3.

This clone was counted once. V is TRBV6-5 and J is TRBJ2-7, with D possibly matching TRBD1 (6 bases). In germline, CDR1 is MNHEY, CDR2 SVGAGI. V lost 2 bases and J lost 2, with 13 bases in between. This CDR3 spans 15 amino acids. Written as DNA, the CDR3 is TGTGCCAGCAGTTACGTGGGGGCGACCGCCTACGAGCAGTACTTC. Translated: CASSYVGATAYEQYF.

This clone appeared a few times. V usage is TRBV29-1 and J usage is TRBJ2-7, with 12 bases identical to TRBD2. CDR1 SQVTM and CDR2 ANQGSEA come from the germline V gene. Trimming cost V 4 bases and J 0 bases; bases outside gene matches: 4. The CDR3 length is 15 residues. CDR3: CSVVTSGGSSYEQYF. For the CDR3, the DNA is TGCAGCGTTGTCACTAGCGGGGGGAGCTCCTACGAGCAGTACTTC.

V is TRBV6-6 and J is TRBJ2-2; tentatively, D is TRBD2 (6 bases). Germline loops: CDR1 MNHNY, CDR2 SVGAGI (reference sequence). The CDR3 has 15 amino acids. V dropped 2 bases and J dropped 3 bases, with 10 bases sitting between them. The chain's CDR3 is CASSYMGGDTGELFF. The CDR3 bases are TGTGCCAGCAGTTACATGGGGGGAGACACCGGGGAGCTGTTTTTT.

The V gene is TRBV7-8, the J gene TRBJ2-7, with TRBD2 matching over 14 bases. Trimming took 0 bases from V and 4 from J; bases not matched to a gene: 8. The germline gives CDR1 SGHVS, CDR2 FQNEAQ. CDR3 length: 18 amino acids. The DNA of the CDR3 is TGTGCCAGCAGCTTAGCTACCGGACTAGCGGGAGGACTTTACGAGCAGTACTTC. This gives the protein CASSLATGLAGGLYEQYF.

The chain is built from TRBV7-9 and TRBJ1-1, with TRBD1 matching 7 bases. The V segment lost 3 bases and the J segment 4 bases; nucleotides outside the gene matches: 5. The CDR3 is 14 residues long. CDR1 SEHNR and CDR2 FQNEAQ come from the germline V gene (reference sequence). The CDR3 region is CASSFPSGGTEAFF. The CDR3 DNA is TGTGCCAGCAGCTTTCCGTCAGGGGGCACTGAAGCTTTCTTT.

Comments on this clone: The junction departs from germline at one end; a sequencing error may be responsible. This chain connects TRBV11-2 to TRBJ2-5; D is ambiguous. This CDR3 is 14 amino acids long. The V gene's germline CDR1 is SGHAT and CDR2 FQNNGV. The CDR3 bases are TGTGCCAGCAGTTTAGATCCAAGCCAAGAGACCCAGTACTTC. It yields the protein CASSLDPSQETQYF. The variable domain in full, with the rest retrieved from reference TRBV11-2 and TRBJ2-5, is EAGVAQSPRYKIIEKRQSVAFWCNPISGHATLYWYQQILGQGPKLLIQFQNNGVVDDSQLPKDRFSAERLKGVDSTLKIQPAKLEDSAVYLCASSLDPSQETQYFGPGTRLLVL.

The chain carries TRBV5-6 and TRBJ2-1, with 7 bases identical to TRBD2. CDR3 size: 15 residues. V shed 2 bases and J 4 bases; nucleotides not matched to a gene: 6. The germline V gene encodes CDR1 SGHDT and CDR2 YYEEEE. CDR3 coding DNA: TGTGCCAGCAGCTTACTTCTAGCGGCTTACAATGAGCAGTTCTTC. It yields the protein CASSLLLAAYNEQFF.

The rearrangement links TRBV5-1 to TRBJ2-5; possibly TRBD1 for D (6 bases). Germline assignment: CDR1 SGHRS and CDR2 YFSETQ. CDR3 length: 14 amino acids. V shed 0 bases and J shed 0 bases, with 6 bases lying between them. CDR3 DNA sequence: TGCGCCAGCAGCTTGGGACAGGACCAAGAGACCCAGTACTTC. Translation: CASSLGQDQETQYF.

In DNA, the CDR3 is TGTGCCAGTAATCCGGACCTGAACACCGGGGAGCTGTTTTTT. Encoded protein: CASNPDLNTGELFF. This chain uses TRBV19 with TRBJ2-2; D uncertain. Germline V lookup: CDR1 LNHDA, CDR2 SQIVND (reference sequence). This CDR3 has 14 amino acids. V was trimmed by 7 bases and J by 1 base, leaving 10 bases between them.

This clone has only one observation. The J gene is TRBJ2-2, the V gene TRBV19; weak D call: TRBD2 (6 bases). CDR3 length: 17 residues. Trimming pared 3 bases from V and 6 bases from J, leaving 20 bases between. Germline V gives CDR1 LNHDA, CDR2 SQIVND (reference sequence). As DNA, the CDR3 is TGTGCCAGTAGTATTATCGGCGGACTACAAAGCGCCGGGGAGCTGTTTTTT. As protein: CASSIIGGLQSAGELFF.

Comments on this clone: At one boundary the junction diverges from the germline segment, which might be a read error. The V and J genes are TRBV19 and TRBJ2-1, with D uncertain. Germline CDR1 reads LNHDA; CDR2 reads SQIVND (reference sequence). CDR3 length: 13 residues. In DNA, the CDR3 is TGTGCCAGTAGCCACCCAAGCAGATCCTCCGAGGTCTTC. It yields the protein CASSHPSRSSEVF.

The chain's CDR3 is CAWSPPGAGWITGELFF. CDR3 bases: TGTGCCTGGAGTCCTCCGGGGGCAGGGTGGATCACCGGGGAGCTGTTTTTT. V is TRBV30 and J is TRBJ2-2, with D tentatively TRBD1 or TRBD2 (6 bases each). Germline V lookup: CDR1 GTSNPN, CDR2 SVGIG (reference sequence). The ends were cut back, 2 bases at V and 4 bases at J, with 20 bases in the middle. The CDR3 extends over 17 amino acids. The variable domain in full, completed from reference TRBV30 and TRBJ2-2, reads SQTIHQWPATLVQPVGSPLSLECTVEGTSNPNLYWYRQAAGRGLQLLFYSVGIGQISSEVPQNLSASRPQDRQFILSSKKLLLSDSGFYLCAWSPPGAGWITGELFFGEGSRLTVL.

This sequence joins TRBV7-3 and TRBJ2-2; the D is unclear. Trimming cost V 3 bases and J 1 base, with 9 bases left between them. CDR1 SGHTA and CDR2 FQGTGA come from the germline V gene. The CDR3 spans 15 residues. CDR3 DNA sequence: TGTGCCAGCAGCTTTGGCAGCCTGAACACCGGGGAGCTGTTTTTT. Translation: CASSFGSLNTGELFF.

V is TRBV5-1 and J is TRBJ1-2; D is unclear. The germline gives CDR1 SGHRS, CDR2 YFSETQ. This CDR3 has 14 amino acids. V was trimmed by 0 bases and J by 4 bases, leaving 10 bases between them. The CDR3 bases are TGCGCCAGCAGCTTGGATCCGGGCCCCTATGGCTACACCTTC. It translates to CASSLDPGPYGYTF.